This is a list of T cell receptor beta chains from one sample in a study of T cells in Graves' hyperthyroidism and ophthalmopathy. TCRdb recomputed calls from the multiplex PCR reads with MiXCR, one row per CDR3 protein. The sample has 300,000 to 450,000 distinct CDR3 sequences; approximately 13% are singletons. Sequenced sample: blood. The source is a woman aged 18-29 years with Graves' hyperthyroidism. CDR3s include the opening cysteine and the closing phenylalanine or tryptophan. The order of the fields is clone size, J gene, V gene, D gene, CDR3 length, CDR3 protein, CDR3 DNA. D genes are given only for firm matches. Not every row has a clone size; where given, it reads once, few, many or a size class.

size: many
J: TRBJ2-1
V: TRBV15
D: TRBD2
length: 15
CDR3: CATSLSGSVINEQFF
DNA: TGTGCCACCAGCTTGAGCGGGAGTGTTATAAATGAGCAGTTCTTC

size: many
J: TRBJ2-1
V: TRBV20-1
D: .
length: 15
CDR3: CSARLSGSGGNEQFF
DNA: TGCAGTGCTAGGCTCAGCGGGTCTGGAGGGAATGAGCAGTTCTTC

size: .
J: TRBJ1-6
V: TRBV27
D: TRBD1
length: 19
CDR3: CASSLTLGTGNPYNSPLHF
DNA: TGTGCCAGCAGTTTAACCCTCGGGACAGGCAATCCCTATAATTCACCCCTCCACTTT

size: many
J: TRBJ2-6
V: TRBV2
D: TRBD1
length: 16
CDR3: CASMQGVSTGANVLTF
DNA: TGTGCCAGCATGCAGGGGGTGTCGACTGGGGCCAACGTCCTGACTTTC

size: many
J: TRBJ2-1
V: TRBV29-1
D: TRBD2
length: 15
CDR3: CSVSGTSGRYNEQFF
DNA: TGCAGCGTCTCCGGGACTAGCGGTCGTTACAATGAGCAGTTCTTC

size: many
J: TRBJ2-1
V: TRBV7-9
D: TRBD2
length: 14
CDR3: CASRKAAGEDEQFF
DNA: TGTGCCAGCAGGAAGGCGGCGGGAGAGGATGAGCAGTTCTTC

size: few
J: TRBJ1-5
V: TRBV7-9
D: TRBD1
length: 14
CDR3: CASSSNRGNQPQHF
DNA: TGTGCCAGCAGCTCCAACAGGGGGAATCAGCCCCAGCATTTT

size: many
J: TRBJ2-1
V: TRBV11-2
D: TRBD2
length: 16
CDR3: CASSSFSGGGYNEQFF
DNA: TGTGCCAGCAGCTCCTTTTCGGGGGGGGGCTACAATGAGCAGTTCTTC

size: few
J: TRBJ1-3
V: TRBV7-2
D: .
length: 15
CDR3: CASSPFRGSGNTIYF
DNA: TGTGCCAGCAGCCCTTTCAGGGGCTCTGGAAACACCATATATTTT

size: many
J: TRBJ2-3
V: TRBV5-1
D: .
length: 16
CDR3: CASSLGPNFSTDTQYF
DNA: TGCGCCAGCAGCTTGGGGCCGAACTTTAGCACAGATACGCAGTATTTT

size: few
J: TRBJ2-1
V: TRBV2
D: TRBD1
length: 15
CDR3: CTSTPNRGSGREQFF
DNA: TGTACCAGCACCCCCAACAGGGGCTCGGGGCGGGAGCAGTTCTTC

size: many
J: TRBJ2-7
V: TRBV12-3/TRBV12-4
D: TRBD2
length: 15
CDR3: CASSFSGLRNYEQYF
DNA: TGTGCCAGCAGCTTCTCGGGACTAAGAAACTACGAGCAGTACTTC

size: .
J: TRBJ2-7
V: TRBV11-3
D: .
length: 13
CDR3: CASSLNWNNEQYF
DNA: TGTGCCAGCAGCTTAAACTGGAACAATGAGCAGTACTTC

size: many
J: TRBJ2-3
V: TRBV5-5
D: .
length: 12
CDR3: CASSLLTGTQYF
DNA: TGTGCCAGCAGCTTGCTCACCGGTACGCAGTATTTT

size: many
J: TRBJ1-1
V: TRBV6-2/TRBV6-3
D: TRBD1
length: 16
CDR3: CASSTLRTGPNTEAFF
DNA: TGTGCCAGCAGTACCCTCCGGACAGGACCAAACACTGAAGCTTTCTTT

size: many
J: TRBJ1-1
V: TRBV5-1
D: .
length: 12
CDR3: CASSLDVTEAFF
DNA: TGCGCCAGCAGCTTGGACGTAACTGAAGCTTTCTTT

size: many
J: TRBJ2-1
V: TRBV6-1
D: .
length: 15
CDR3: CASSETAFRYNEQFF
DNA: TGTGCCAGCAGTGAGACGGCGTTTCGGTACAATGAGCAGTTCTTC

size: many
J: TRBJ1-5
V: TRBV20-1
D: .
length: 12
CDR3: CSARVQRQPQHF
DNA: TGCAGTGCTAGAGTCCAACGGCAGCCCCAGCATTTT

size: .
J: TRBJ2-7
V: TRBV27
D: TRBD1
length: 14
CDR3: CASRRDRGTYEQYF
DNA: TGTGCCAGCAGACGGGACAGGGGGACCTACGAGCAGTACTTC

size: few
J: TRBJ2-7
V: TRBV19
D: TRBD2
length: 17
CDR3: CATRRSGASGRIYEQYF
DNA: TGTGCCACCCGGAGGTCTGGGGCTAGCGGGAGGATCTACGAGCAGTACTTC

size: .
J: TRBJ1-3
V: TRBV9
D: .
length: 16
CDR3: CASSVEWGVSGNTIYF
DNA: TGTGCCAGCAGCGTTGAGTGGGGGGTCTCTGGAAACACCATATATTTT

size: many
J: TRBJ2-1
V: TRBV7-9
D: .
length: 16
CDR3: CASSPIRSLLWNEQFF
DNA: TGTGCCAGCAGCCCGATACGATCCTTGTTGTGGAATGAGCAGTTCTTC

size: few
J: TRBJ2-5
V: TRBV13
D: TRBD1
length: 15
CDR3: CASGKPGQGPETQYF
DNA: TGTGCCAGCGGCAAACCCGGACAGGGCCCGGAGACCCAGTACTTC

size: many
J: TRBJ2-1
V: TRBV5-1
D: TRBD2
length: 15
CDR3: CASSPPAGGPNEQFF
DNA: TGCGCCAGCAGCCCTCCAGCGGGGGGGCCAAATGAGCAGTTCTTC

size: many
J: TRBJ2-1
V: TRBV20-1
D: .
length: 14
CDR3: CSARWRGSYNEQFF
DNA: TGCAGTGCTAGATGGCGAGGTTCCTACAATGAGCAGTTCTTC

size: many
J: TRBJ2-7
V: TRBV18
D: .
length: 14
CDR3: CASSPQGPSFEQYF
DNA: TGTGCCAGCTCACCCCAGGGTCCGTCTTTCGAGCAGTACTTC

size: many
J: TRBJ2-1
V: TRBV24-1
D: .
length: 13
CDR3: CATSDSGYNEQFF
DNA: TGTGCCACCAGTGACTCAGGTTACAATGAGCAGTTCTTC

size: many
J: TRBJ2-3
V: TRBV7-3
D: TRBD2
length: 18
CDR3: CASSRAGSTPTGADTQYF
DNA: TGTGCCAGCAGCCGAGCGGGATCCACCCCAACCGGAGCAGATACGCAGTATTTT

size: many
J: TRBJ2-2
V: TRBV28
D: TRBD2
length: 16
CDR3: CASRIAGVAGTGELFF
DNA: TGTGCCAGCAGGATAGCGGGAGTGGCAGGCACCGGGGAGCTGTTTTTT

size: many
J: TRBJ2-3
V: TRBV6-8
D: .
length: 13
CDR3: CASSGRGRDTQYF
DNA: TGTGCCAGCAGTGGACGGGGGAGAGATACGCAGTATTTT

size: many
J: TRBJ2-1
V: TRBV7-9
D: TRBD1
length: 16
CDR3: CASSFLTGTEYNEQFF
DNA: TGTGCCAGCAGCTTCTTGACCGGGACAGAGTACAATGAGCAGTTCTTC

size: .
J: TRBJ2-5
V: TRBV7-7
D: TRBD2
length: 17
CDR3: CASSLVASGGAEETQYF
DNA: TGTGCTAGCAGCTTAGTGGCTAGCGGGGGGGCCGAAGAGACCCAGTACTTC

size: many
J: TRBJ1-3
V: TRBV12-3/TRBV12-4
D: TRBD1
length: 18
CDR3: CASSPGTGAYRSGNTIYF
DNA: TGTGCCAGCAGCCCCGGGACAGGGGCATACCGCTCTGGAAACACCATATATTTT

size: many
J: TRBJ1-1
V: TRBV13
D: TRBD1
length: 13
CDR3: CASDRTGITEAFF
DNA: TGTGCCAGCGATAGGACAGGAATCACTGAAGCTTTCTTT